The rows below give T cell receptor beta chains drawn from one sample of a study of metastatic and nonmetastatic thyroid tumors. TCRdb re-called clones via MiXCR from the PCR reads. The sample comprises about 82,000 clones, around 12% of which are singletons, and around 10% rests with the top ten. Sequencing used tumor tissue. These receptors were collected from a female donor with papillary thyroid cancer or a benign thyroid nodule (not recorded which). Some clones in this sample may be carry-over from other donors' samples. Each CDR3 is given without its conserved first and last residue. The order of the fields is V gene, J gene, CDR3 protein.

v_call: TRBV30
j_call: TRBJ1-3
cdr3_aa: AWSVGHSGGNTIY

v_call: TRBV5-8
j_call: TRBJ1-2
cdr3_aa: ASSLRRGGYT

v_call: TRBV5-6
j_call: TRBJ1-1
cdr3_aa: ASRLRGAAEAF

v_call: TRBV6-1
j_call: TRBJ1-2
cdr3_aa: ASSSLLHGFDYGYT

v_call: TRBV20-1
j_call: TRBJ2-4
cdr3_aa: SSHTSVEIAKNIQY

v_call: TRBV2
j_call: TRBJ1-2
cdr3_aa: ASRSGTGGASGYT

v_call: TRBV24-1
j_call: TRBJ2-1
cdr3_aa: ATSDTTSGRASEQF

v_call: TRBV12-3/TRBV12-4
j_call: TRBJ2-5
cdr3_aa: ASSFLRLAVGGETQY

v_call: TRBV7-2
j_call: TRBJ2-7
cdr3_aa: ASSLEAGGSYEQY

v_call: TRBV29-1
j_call: TRBJ1-3
cdr3_aa: SVALTVLAYSGNTIY

v_call: TRBV3-1
j_call: TRBJ1-1
cdr3_aa: VSSQVRGNTEAF

v_call: TRBV7-2
j_call: TRBJ2-7
cdr3_aa: ASSVPGLRFYEQY

v_call: TRBV10-3
j_call: TRBJ1-2
cdr3_aa: AIRGGSRWRYT

v_call: TRBV5-1
j_call: TRBJ1-3
cdr3_aa: ASSLESSGNTIY

v_call: TRBV4-1
j_call: TRBJ1-1
cdr3_aa: ASLDGYSFEAF

v_call: TRBV13
j_call: TRBJ2-7
cdr3_aa: ASSNQDRGRSYEQY

v_call: TRBV5-7
j_call: TRBJ1-2
cdr3_aa: ASSSLLGGVRGYT

v_call: TRBV19
j_call: TRBJ2-3
cdr3_aa: ASSPPGTGGQY

v_call: TRBV3-1
j_call: TRBJ2-3
cdr3_aa: ASSQGGTDPPTDTQY

v_call: TRBV11-2
j_call: TRBJ2-3
cdr3_aa: ASRLTSGETNTQY

v_call: TRBV18
j_call: TRBJ2-5
cdr3_aa: ASSLGALETQY

v_call: TRBV19
j_call: TRBJ1-1
cdr3_aa: ASSGQGAVAGAF

v_call: TRBV20-1
j_call: TRBJ2-3
cdr3_aa: SARDPNQGASTDTQY

v_call: TRBV10-3
j_call: TRBJ2-1
cdr3_aa: AISVAAGAYNEQF

v_call: TRBV6-4
j_call: TRBJ2-1
cdr3_aa: ASRPPGLAGVGNEQF

v_call: TRBV6-1
j_call: TRBJ2-1
cdr3_aa: ASSDRYNEQF

v_call: TRBV6-4
j_call: TRBJ2-2
cdr3_aa: ASSYSGGFYASTRELF

v_call: TRBV5-1
j_call: TRBJ1-2
cdr3_aa: ASSLSSGTVAFGYT

v_call: TRBV18
j_call: TRBJ2-3
cdr3_aa: ASSPNTAGDTDTQY

v_call: TRBV6-5
j_call: TRBJ2-5
cdr3_aa: ASSRSQETQY

v_call: TRBV6-1
j_call: TRBJ2-1
cdr3_aa: ASSQAGVSYNEQF

v_call: TRBV19
j_call: TRBJ2-7
cdr3_aa: ASIPGDHEQY

v_call: TRBV27
j_call: TRBJ2-6
cdr3_aa: ASSAVISGANVLT

v_call: TRBV2
j_call: TRBJ2-5
cdr3_aa: AGSEYRVGETQY

v_call: TRBV9
j_call: TRBJ2-7
cdr3_aa: ASSRDRGIYEQY

v_call: TRBV2
j_call: TRBJ2-3
cdr3_aa: ASRLAGSTDTQY

v_call: TRBV7-3
j_call: TRBJ2-6
cdr3_aa: ASSPQYTRQGPGANVLT

v_call: TRBV18
j_call: TRBJ1-3
cdr3_aa: ASSALDRGISGNTIY

v_call: TRBV20-1
j_call: TRBJ2-3
cdr3_aa: SAKAFTDTQY

v_call: TRBV2
j_call: TRBJ2-7
cdr3_aa: ASTGDSYEQY

v_call: TRBV19
j_call: TRBJ2-1
cdr3_aa: ASSITRGRSDEQF

v_call: TRBV19
j_call: TRBJ1-5
cdr3_aa: ASRRGAGGQPQH

v_call: TRBV3-1
j_call: TRBJ2-7
cdr3_aa: ASSQHLYEQY

v_call: TRBV11-3
j_call: TRBJ2-2
cdr3_aa: ASSPIPGNTGELF

v_call: TRBV10-1
j_call: TRBJ2-2
cdr3_aa: ASSEESGTGELF

v_call: TRBV15
j_call: TRBJ1-1
cdr3_aa: ATSRSGANTEAF

v_call: TRBV15
j_call: TRBJ2-5
cdr3_aa: ATRRDQETQC

v_call: TRBV14
j_call: TRBJ1-2
cdr3_aa: ASSHRTRAPGGYT

v_call: TRBV13
j_call: TRBJ1-6
cdr3_aa: ASSFQQGGPLH

v_call: TRBV11-2
j_call: TRBJ1-2
cdr3_aa: ASSWQQGGGYT

v_call: TRBV20-1
j_call: TRBJ2-3
cdr3_aa: SARVEGREGTDTQY

v_call: TRBV7-3
j_call: TRBJ2-2
cdr3_aa: ASSRLAGTGELF